A selection of T cell receptor beta chains follows, all from one sample in a study of blood T cells in healthy people across ages. MiXCR, run by TCRdb on the 5' RACE reads, gives a single entry per CDR3 protein. The sample lists hundreds of thousands of distinct CDR3 sequences; 58% were seen once. The source material was blood. These receptors originate from a man aged 55-75 years in good health. Each CDR3 is given with its conserved first and last residue. A D gene is named only where the DNA matches it firmly. The size of a clone is reported for some rows only, either as once, few or many, or as a class for expanded clones.

j_gene | v_gene | d_gene | abundance | CDR3nt | CDR3aa
TRBJ2-5 | TRBV5-1 | TRBD2 | few | TGCGCCAGCAGCTTCGGGACTACCTCCCAAGAGACCCAGTACTTC | CASSFGTTSQETQYF
TRBJ1-5 | TRBV5-1 | - | - | TGCGCCAGCAGCTTGGGAGAGGGGTCTTATCAGCCCCAGCATTTT | CASSLGEGSYQPQHF
TRBJ2-1 | TRBV9 | TRBD2 | - | TGTGCCAGCAGCGTAGTAGCAACTAGCGGGACCCATGAGCAGTTCTTC | CASSVVATSGTHEQFF
TRBJ1-4 | TRBV5-6 | - | - | TGTGCCAGCAGCTCGTTAGGTGTAAAACTGTTTTTT | CASSSLGVKLFF
TRBJ2-5 | TRBV9 | - | once | TGTGCCAGCAGCCAAACTATTTTTCAAGAGACCCAGTACTTC | CASSQTIFQETQYF
TRBJ2-5 | TRBV28 | TRBD2 | few | TGTGCCGGCACCATAGCGGGGAGCTTTGGGGAGACCCAGTACTTC | CAGTIAGSFGETQYF
TRBJ1-2 | TRBV13 | - | - | TGTGCCAGCAGTTTAGATCTGAACTATGGCTACACCTTC | CASSLDLNYGYTF
TRBJ2-5 | TRBV15 | TRBD2 | - | TGTGCCACCAGCAGAGGACTAGCGGGGCAAGAGGCCCAGTACTTC | CATSRGLAGQEAQYF
TRBJ2-1 | TRBV2 | TRBD2 | - | TGTGCCAGCAGTGAACCTAGCGGGCTCCCTCGCGGTGAGCAGTTCTTC | CASSEPSGLPRGEQFF
TRBJ2-1 | TRBV20-1 | - | - | TGCAGTGTCCCTCAGTCGGGCTATGGGGGTGAGCAGTTCTTC | CSVPQSGYGGEQFF
TRBJ2-1 | TRBV11-3 | TRBD1 | - | TGTGCCAGCAGCGCGGGACAGGGGCTCTACAATGAGCAGTTCTTC | CASSAGQGLYNEQFF
TRBJ1-1 | TRBV12-3/TRBV12-4 | - | - | TGTGCCAGCAGTTTAGGGGCGGGGAGTGGTAGGTACACTGAAGCTTTCTTT | CASSLGAGSGRYTEAFF
TRBJ2-1 | TRBV12-5 | - | - | TGTGCTAGTGGTTCGGGGGCCGGGGACGGCGGTGAGCAGTTCTTC | CASGSGAGDGGEQFF
TRBJ2-7 | TRBV29-1 | - | - | TGCAGCGTTGAAACTTCCCTTTCTTACGAGCAGTACTTC | CSVETSLSYEQYF